This T cell receptor (beta chain) was found in a study of spatial heterogeneity in lung cancer. Whole-study results and caveats: Counts of expanded intratumoral alpha and beta TCRs tracked tumor mutation counts.

TCRdb re-derived calls from the 5' RACE reads in MiXCR, one entry per CDR3 protein. The table lists roughly 3,800 distinct CDR3 sequences, 5.1% of them singletons. CDR3 length: 11 amino acids. V was shortened by 8 bases and J by 8 bases, with 10 bases between the two germline ends. The V gene's germline CDR1 is SGHAT and CDR2 FQNNGV. Noted time point: sample taken at primary tumor resection. In the case of this clonotype: Its antigen is unidentified. This may arise from a read error, as a much more abundant clone is one base away. No conserved phenylalanine or tryptophan ends this CDR3, so it is likely a read error. This beta chain turned up in a library designed for alpha chains; as an off-target read, its abundance says little.

The sample was lung tumor tissue, taken at surgery. The chain is built from TRBV11-2 and TRBJ2-1; tentative D call: TRBD1 (5 bases). The receptor's source is a female donor with early-stage non-small cell lung cancer. The CDR3 sequence: CASPKGYEQFL. CDR3 bases: TGTGCCAGCCCAAAGGGGTATGAGCAGTTCCTC.